The next 31 T cell receptor beta chains were all read from a single sample in a study of blood T cell repertoires in COVID-19 (dated by TCRdb to 2019 to 2021). Receptor amplification or capture employed the immunoSEQ multiplex PCR assay. TCRdb retrieved this table from immuneACCESS and kept in-frame rearrangements only. Not all clones are present; in checked studies, unresolved V genes account for under half, and no reason is known for the remainder. The sample yields about 150,000 clones; about 85% were counted once. The ten largest make up around 7% of the sample. Source material: peripheral blood. The origin of the receptors is an elderly man with COVID-19, enrolled during active disease.

V usage is TRBV6-2 or TRBV6-3 and J usage is TRBJ1-4, with 8 bases identical to TRBD1. From germline, CDR1 is MNHEY and CDR2 SVGEGT. The J segment lost 8 bases and the V segment lost 6 bases, leaving 14 bases of the junction unmatched. There are 16 residues in the CDR3. The chain's CDR3 is CASSPTRTGPREKLFF. The CDR3 DNA is TGTGCCAGCAGCCCTACTCGGACAGGGCCACGCGAAAAACTGTTTTTT.

V and J are TRBV5-1 and TRBJ2-7, with D hard to call. Per germline, CDR1 SGHRS and CDR2 YFSETQ. The V end was cut by 0 bases, the J end by 6 bases, with 13 bases between. The CDR3 has 14 amino acids. The CDR3 DNA reads as TGCGCCAGCAGCTTGGCAATCAGAAGAGGCGAGCAGTACTTC. This gives the protein CASSLAIRRGEQYF.

The chain uses TRBV11-2 and TRBJ2-7; D unresolved. The ends were cut back, 3 bases at V and 5 bases at J, with 5 bases in the middle. This CDR3 contains 11 residues. Germline CDR1 is SGHAT and CDR2 is FQNNGV. CDR3 nucleotides: TGTGCCAGCAGCTTCGTTGACGAGCAGTACTTC. This codes for CASSFVDEQYF.

The J gene is TRBJ1-2, the V gene TRBV18, with a weak D call TRBD1 (5 bases). The CDR3 is 15 amino acids. Trimming cost V 3 bases and J 0 bases, with 11 bases left between them. The V gene's germline CDR1 is KGHSH and CDR2 LQKENI. Here the CDR3 DNA reads TGTGCCAGCTCACCGGGGTTGGGGCCTAACTATGGCTACACCTTC. Its translation is CASSPGLGPNYGYTF. The variable domain in full, completed from reference TRBV18 and TRBJ1-2, reads NAGVMQNPRHLVRRRGQEARLRCSPMKGHSHVYWYRQLPEEGLKFMVYLQKENIIDESGMPKERFSAEFPKEGPSILRIQQVVRGDSAAYFCASSPGLGPNYGYTFGSGTRLTVV.

This clone was seen only once. Other DNA sequences of this sample code for an identical CDR3. This chain links TRBV5-1 with TRBJ2-3; 13 bases line up with TRBD2. Germline trimming cut 3 bases from V and 1 base from J; bases unmatched to any gene: 2. The CDR3 totals 16 residues. Germline V gives CDR1 SGHRS, CDR2 YFSETQ. CDR3 sequence: CASSYGTSGGTDTQYF. The CDR3 DNA is TGCGCCAGCAGCTACGGGACTAGCGGGGGCACAGATACGCAGTATTTT. Filled out from reference TRBV5-1 and TRBJ2-3, the complete variable domain reads KAGVTQTPRYLIKTRGQQVTLSCSPISGHRSVSWYQQTPGQGLQFLFEYFSETQRNKGNFPGRFSGRQFSNSRSEMNVSTLELGDSALYLCASSYGTSGGTDTQYFGPGTRLTVL.

There are a few counts of this clone. The J gene is TRBJ1-2, the V gene TRBV18; D gene ambiguous. CDR1 is KGHSH and CDR2 is LQKENI in the germline V gene. The CDR3 totals 14 residues. V was shortened by 0 bases and J by 7 bases, with 12 bases between the two germline ends. Written as DNA, the CDR3 is TGTGCCAGCTCACCACCGAGCAGGCTTGGTGGCTACACCTTC. Protein product: CASSPPSRLGGYTF.

The chain couples TRBV20-1 to TRBJ1-6; tentatively, D is TRBD1 (5 bases). The CDR3 totals 13 residues. Trimming pared 3 bases from V and 6 bases from J, leaving 9 bases between. The germline CDR1 and CDR2 sequences are DFQATT and SNEGSKA (reference sequence). CDR3: CSASFGGNSPLHF. In DNA, the CDR3 is TGCAGTGCTAGTTTCGGGGGTAATTCACCCCTCCACTTT.

The rearrangement uses TRBV7-2 and TRBJ2-7; tentatively, D is TRBD1 (5 bases). This CDR3 has 14 residues. V lost 3 bases and J lost 5, with 14 bases in between. Germline V gene sequence: CDR1 SGHTA, CDR2 FQGNSA. CDR3 sequence reads: CASSFRQGSHEQYF. Written as DNA, the CDR3 is TGTGCCAGCAGCTTTAGGCAGGGATCCCACGAGCAGTACTTC. Full variable domain (missing parts from reference TRBV7-2 and TRBJ2-7): GAGVSQSPSNKVTEKGKDVELRCDPISGHTALYWYRQSLGQGLEFLIYFQGNSAPDKSGLPSDRFSAERTGGSVSTLTIQRTQQEDSAVYLCASSFRQGSHEQYFGPGTRLTVT.

This sequence joins TRBV18 and TRBJ2-3, with TRBD2 as a possible D gene (5 bases). Germline V CDR1 and CDR2: KGHSH, LQKENI. V was shortened by 3 bases and J by 6 bases, with 16 bases between the two germline ends. The CDR3 is 15 amino acids. The CDR3 coding sequence is TGTGCCAGCTCACCCTCGGTCGGGGAACGGGATACGCAGTATTTT. It specifies CASSPSVGERDTQYF.

In DNA form, the CDR3 reads TGTGCCAGCAGCTTCGGGACACGGAACACCGGGGAGCTGTTTTTT. Protein: CASSFGTRNTGELFF. The chain joins TRBV7-8 to TRBJ2-2, with D possibly matching TRBD1 (6 bases). V lost 3 bases to trimming and J lost 1 base, with 9 bases between them. Per the germline V gene, CDR1 is SGHVS and CDR2 is FQNEAQ. The CDR3 is made up of 15 amino acids.

V usage is TRBV29-1 and J usage is TRBJ1-2; no clear D. CDR1 is SQVTM, CDR2 ANQGSEA, per germline. Trimming took 6 bases from V and 5 from J, leaving 13 bases between them. CDR3 length: 12 amino acids. CDR3 nucleotide sequence: TGCAGCGTCACAAGTATCAGTTATGGCTACACCTTC. It is translated as CSVTSISYGYTF.

V and J are TRBV5-8 and TRBJ1-4; 10 bases map to TRBD1. J lost 8 bases, V lost 4 bases, and 8 bases had no gene match. CDR3 length: 15 amino acids. CDR1 SGHTS and CDR2 YDEGEE come from the germline V gene. CDR3 bases: TGTGCCAGCAGCCCGGCCGGGACAGGGGTCGAAAAACTGTTTTTT. The encoded protein is CASSPAGTGVEKLFF.

This clone was seen once. The chain recombines TRBV7-2 with TRBJ1-6; possibly TRBD1 for D (5 bases). V was shortened by 3 bases and J by 10 bases, with 13 bases between the two germline ends. From germline, CDR1 is SGHTA and CDR2 FQGNSA. The CDR3 has 14 residues. In nucleotides, the CDR3 is TGTGCCAGCAGCTTCTTTTCAGGGCAATCACCCCTCCACTTT. It is translated as CASSFFSGQSPLHF.

The CDR3 nucleotides are TGTGCCAGCAGTACCCGGACAGGGGGCTATGGCTACACCTTC. It specifies CASSTRTGGYGYTF. This chain uses TRBV27 with TRBJ1-2; 10 bases map to TRBD1. The CDR3 is 14 amino acids. Trimming cost V 5 bases and J 4 bases; bases outside gene matches: 4. CDR1 and CDR2 (germline): MNHEY, SMNVEV (reference sequence).

The chain employs TRBV10-3 and TRBJ1-2, with 11 positions matching TRBD1. The germline V gene encodes CDR1 ENHRY and CDR2 SYGVKD. The CDR3 contains 17 residues. With 4 bases clipped from V and 1 base from J, the junction kept 8 bases outside the gene matches. CDR3 amino acids: CAISGMSGTGGNYGYTF. The CDR3 DNA sequence: TGTGCCATCAGTGGGATGTCCGGGACAGGGGGTAACTATGGCTACACCTTC.

The chain carries TRBV5-3 and TRBJ1-5; 10 bases line up with TRBD1. TRBV5-3 is designated an ORF whose function remains uncertain. V was clipped by 4 bases and J by 10 bases; unmatched bases: 11. The length of the CDR3 is 15 residues. The CDR3 DNA reads as TGTGCCAGAAGCGGGGGGACAGGGGATTTGAGTCCCCAGCATTTT. Protein sequence: CARSGGTGDLSPQHF.

The V and J genes are TRBV9 and TRBJ2-2, with D tentatively TRBD2 (5 bases). Germline V gives CDR1 SGDLS, CDR2 YYNGEE. The CDR3 covers 15 residues. Trimming removed 3 bases at V and 0 bases at J, with 9 bases between. The CDR3, as DNA: TGTGCCAGCAGCGGAACACTAGCGAACACCGGGGAGCTGTTTTTT. Its protein is CASSGTLANTGELFF.

This clone was found a few times. The chain carries TRBV6-2 or TRBV6-3 and TRBJ1-1; D possibly corresponds to TRBD1 (5 bases). The ends were cut back, 6 bases at V and 1 base at J, with 21 bases in the middle. Germline V gene lookup returns CDR1 MNHEY and CDR2 SVGEGT. CDR3 length: 17 amino acids. The CDR3 DNA reads TGTGCCAGCAGCTCCCAGACAGACCCCAATGAGAACACTGAAGCTTTCTTT. Its protein is CASSSQTDPNENTEAFF.

The chain combines TRBV25-1 with TRBJ2-5, with 9 bases aligning to TRBD2. Per the germline V gene, CDR1 is MGHDK and CDR2 is SYGVNS. The V and J ends lost 6 bases and 3 bases, in that order; junction bases with no gene match: 5. The CDR3 extends over 14 amino acids. The CDR3 DNA follows: TGTGCCAGCAGATCAGCGGGGGGCGAAGAGACCCAGTACTTC. Protein sequence: CASRSAGGEETQYF.

The V gene is TRBV9, the J gene TRBJ2-3; D perhaps matches TRBD2 (5 bases). Trimming shortened V by 0 bases and J by 8 bases, and 10 bases separated the two germline ends. Per germline, CDR1 SGDLS and CDR2 YYNGEE. This CDR3 is built from 13 residues. The CDR3 sequence is CASSVVERATQYF. The CDR3 DNA reads as TGTGCCAGCAGCGTAGTGGAGAGGGCTACGCAGTATTTT.

This chain connects TRBV28 to TRBJ2-3; TRBD2 agrees at 10 bases. CDR1 is MDHEN and CDR2 is SYDVKM in the germline V gene. The V and J ends lost 7 bases and 3 bases, in that order; junction bases with no gene match: 4. The CDR3 has 14 amino acids. The CDR3: CASNPGLATDTQYF. The CDR3 DNA sequence: TGTGCCAGCAACCCGGGACTAGCGACAGATACGCAGTATTTT.

The chain carries TRBV18 and TRBJ1-2, with 8 bases lining up with TRBD1. Germline CDR1 reads KGHSH; CDR2 reads LQKENI. This CDR3 has 15 amino acids. V gave up 2 bases and J gave up 7 bases; unmatched junction bases: 9. The CDR3 nucleotides read TGTGCCAGCTCACCAAGAGTACAGGGGGAGTTTGGCTACACCTTC. Its translation: CASSPRVQGEFGYTF.

This chain joins TRBV2 and TRBJ2-2, with D maybe TRBD1 (6 bases). The CDR3 length is 15 residues. Germline V gene sequence: CDR1 SNHLY, CDR2 FYNNEI. The germline V and J ends were trimmed by 7 bases and 2 bases, with 14 bases remaining between them. Here the CDR3 DNA reads TGTGCCAGCAAAAGTCTGGGACAAAACACCGGGGAGCTGTTTTTT. It yields the protein CASKSLGQNTGELFF. The complete variable domain, with remaining parts taken from reference TRBV2 and TRBJ2-2, reads EPEVTQTPSHQVTQMGQEVILRCVPISNHLYFYWYRQILGQKVEFLVSFYNNEISEKSEIFDDQFSVERPDGSNFTLKIRSTKLEDSAMYFCASKSLGQNTGELFFGEGSRLTVL.

The chain uses TRBV5-5 and TRBJ1-2; D perhaps matches TRBD1 (6 bases). CDR1 and CDR2 from the germline V gene are SGHKS and YYEKEE (reference sequence). The CDR3 contains 16 residues. Trimming stripped 6 bases from V and 5 bases from J, with 23 bases between. This CDR3 is CASILEPGESYYGYTF. Here the CDR3 DNA reads TGTGCCAGCATCCTAGAACCAGGGGAGTCCTATTATGGCTACACCTTC.

The CDR3: CASRVEGTEAFF. The CDR3 nucleotides are TGTGCCAGCAGGGTGGAGGGGACTGAAGCTTTCTTT. The V and J genes are TRBV5-4 and TRBJ1-1, with a tentative D call TRBD1 (5 bases). V dropped 5 bases and J dropped 5 bases, with 10 bases sitting between them. Per germline, CDR1 SGHNT and CDR2 YYREEE (reference sequence). The CDR3 contains 12 residues.

V usage is TRBV13 and J usage is TRBJ2-3, with 10 bases aligning to TRBD2. The V gene end was trimmed by 4 bases and the J gene end by 5 bases; junction bases not matched to a gene: 9. CDR1 PRHDT and CDR2 FYEKMQ come from the germline V gene (reference sequence). CDR3 length: 16 residues. Here the CDR3 reads CASSYNLAGGGDTQYF. The CDR3 coding sequence is TGTGCCAGCAGCTACAACTTAGCGGGGGGTGGAGATACGCAGTATTTT.

The chain uses TRBV7-9 and TRBJ1-1; D is ambiguous. Looked up from germline, CDR1 is SEHNR and CDR2 is FQNEAQ (reference sequence). The CDR3 has 12 amino acids. V was cut by 0 bases and J by 11 bases, with 10 bases left in between. The chain's CDR3 is CASSLAAGIAFF. DNA for the CDR3: TGTGCCAGCAGCTTAGCTGCGGGGATTGCTTTCTTT.

With respect to this clone: This CDR3 is missing its conserved last phenylalanine or tryptophan, likely due to a read error. The DNA is omitted, as the CDR3 cannot be located on it reliably, and the CDR3 follows TCRdb's listing. The J gene is TRBJ2-7, the V gene TRBV11-2; the DNA was not used to check the table's D call, TRBD1. Germline V gene data show CDR1 as SGHAT and CDR2 as FQNNGV. A total of 10 residues make up the CDR3, ends included. CDR3 in amino acids: CASSKGQGPQ.

V usage is TRBV7-9 and J usage is TRBJ2-1; D is unresolved. The CDR3 consists of 14 residues. Germline CDR1 reads SEHNR; CDR2 reads FQNEAQ (reference sequence). The ends were cut back, 0 bases at V and 3 bases at J, with 6 bases in the middle. The CDR3 DNA sequence: TGTGCCAGCAGCTTAGCATCCAGCTACAATGAGCAGTTCTTC. It encodes CASSLASSYNEQFF.

This clone was counted a single time. The chain carries TRBV19 and TRBJ2-5; perhaps TRBD1 as D (5 bases). The V end lost 4 bases, the J end lost 4 bases, and 22 bases lay between the germline ends. CDR1 and CDR2 from the germline V gene are LNHDA and SQIVND (reference sequence). The CDR3 extends over 17 amino acids. The CDR3 nucleotides are TGTGCCAGTAGTAATATCGCCCAGGGCGTTCTGGGAGAGACCCAGTACTTC. Translating it yields CASSNIAQGVLGETQYF. The full variable domain, with the rest looked up from reference TRBV19 and TRBJ2-5, is DGGITQSPKYLFRKEGQNVTLSCEQNLNHDAMYWYRQDPGQGLRLIYYSQIVNDFQKGDIAEGYSVSREKKESFPLTVTSAQKNPTAFYLCASSNIAQGVLGETQYFGPGTRLLVL.

This chain joins TRBV5-1 and TRBJ1-3, with D uncertain. CDR1 is SGHRS and CDR2 is YFSETQ in the germline V gene. Trimming removed 4 bases from V and 0 bases from J, with 11 bases in between. There are 15 residues in the CDR3. The CDR3 DNA reads as TGCGCCAGCAGCATAACTTCTAGCTCTGGAAACACCATATATTTT. It codes for CASSITSSSGNTIYF.